These 28 T cell receptor beta chains share one sample of origin, sequenced in a study of post-analysis software for immune sequencing data. Study-level points and caveats: Roughly 5 TRBV segments (TRBV5-6, TRBV5-1 and TRBV20-1 among them) occurred more frequently in patients than in controls.

These receptors are not linked to any known antigen. The TCR beta cDNA libraries contained unique molecular identifiers. Using its own MiXCR run on the PCR reads, TCRdb lists one record per CDR3 protein. The profile covers about 770,000 distinct CDR3 sequences, with 46% appearing a single time and roughly 5% taken by the ten largest. Sequenced: blood. The receptors come from a girl between 5 and 17 years old with multiple sclerosis.

This clonotype occurred a few times. This sequence joins TRBV7-9 and TRBJ2-5; tentatively, D is TRBD1 (6 bases). The CDR3 length is 15 residues. V was clipped by 5 bases and J by 1 base, with 14 bases between them. From germline, CDR1 is SEHNR and CDR2 FQNEAQ (reference sequence). The CDR3 protein is CASSPRGAFQETQYF. CDR3 DNA sequence: TGTGCCAGCAGCCCCAGGGGAGCGTTCCAAGAGACCCAGTACTTC.

J is TRBJ1-2 and V is TRBV2, with D hard to call. The length of the CDR3 is 15 residues. Trimming took 3 bases from V and 3 from J, leaving 14 bases between them. Germline V gives CDR1 SNHLY, CDR2 FYNNEI. CDR3 protein: CASSEGSAEYYGYTF. The CDR3, as DNA: TGTGCCAGCAGTGAGGGATCCGCGGAGTACTATGGCTACACCTTC. Filled out from reference TRBV2 and TRBJ1-2, the complete variable domain reads EPEVTQTPSHQVTQMGQEVILRCVPISNHLYFYWYRQILGQKVEFLVSFYNNEISEKSEIFDDQFSVERPDGSNFTLKIRSTKLEDSAMYFCASSEGSAEYYGYTFGSGTRLTVV.

The rearrangement links TRBV7-8 to TRBJ2-4; D perhaps matches TRBD1 (5 bases). The germline CDR1 and CDR2 sequences are SGHVS and FQNEAQ. V lost 5 bases and J lost 9, with 17 bases in between. The CDR3 length is 14 residues. CDR3 in DNA: TGTGCCAGCAGCACCCATCAGGGTATACCCATTCAGTACTTC. This gives the protein CASSTHQGIPIQYF.

This clonotype has more than one count but fewer than ten. The chain joins TRBV20-1 to TRBJ1-2; maybe TRBD1 (6 bases). Germline CDR1 is DFQATT and CDR2 is SNEGSKA (reference sequence). The CDR3 is 9 residues long. V was pared by 5 bases and J by 8 bases, with 6 bases between. CDR3 bases: TGCAGTGCTGGGGGCGGCTACACCTTC. Translating gives CSAGGGYTF.

The rearrangement uses TRBV10-3 and TRBJ2-1, with TRBD2 matching over 8 bases. The ends lost 4 bases at V and 2 bases at J; junction bases unmatched: 13. CDR3 size: 18 residues. Germline values: CDR1 ENHRY, CDR2 SYGVKD. The CDR3 nucleotides are TGTGCCATCAGTGTTCTTGGGGGAGCGGGAGTTACCTACAATGAGCAGTTCTTC. Encoded protein: CAISVLGGAGVTYNEQFF.

This clonotype appeared a few times. The V gene is TRBV27, the J gene TRBJ2-1, with TRBD2 as a possible D gene (5 bases). Trimming left V 7 bases short and J 6 bases short, with 16 bases between. There are 14 residues in the CDR3. Germline V gene sequence: CDR1 MNHEY, CDR2 SMNVEV (reference sequence). The CDR3 is CASNPGTFINEQFF. CDR3 bases: TGTGCCAGCAATCCGGGAACATTTATCAATGAGCAGTTCTTC.

Concerning this clonotype: The final CDR3 position lacks the conserved phenylalanine or tryptophan, pointing to a likely read error. The rearrangement joins TRBV12-3 or TRBV12-4 to TRBJ1-5, with a weak D call TRBD1 (5 bases). There are 16 residues in the CDR3. Trimming took 3 bases from V and 3 from J, leaving 15 bases between them. The CDR3 spells CASSLGRQGDNQPQHV. As DNA, the CDR3 is TGTGCCAGCAGTTTGGGGAGGCAGGGAGACAATCAGCCCCAGCATGTT.

This clonotype was seen once. V usage is TRBV3-1 and J usage is TRBJ1-1, with D possibly TRBD1 on 6 matching bases. The CDR3 has 14 residues. V lost 0 bases and J 3 bases, leaving 8 bases between the germline ends. Germline V gene data show CDR1 as LGHDT and CDR2 as YNNKEL (reference sequence). This CDR3 is CASSQEPGDTEAFF. CDR3 bases: TGTGCCAGCAGCCAAGAGCCAGGGGACACTGAAGCTTTCTTT. Drawing the rest from reference TRBV3-1 and TRBJ1-1, the complete variable domain is DTAVSQTPKYLVTQMGNDKSIKCEQNLGHDTMYWYKQDSKKFLKIMFSYNNKELIINETVPNRFSPKSPDKAHLNLHINSLELGDSAVYFCASSQEPGDTEAFFGQGTRLTVV.

J is TRBJ2-6 and V is TRBV10-3; either TRBD1 or TRBD2 may supply D (6 bases each). The CDR3 consists of 18 residues. CDR1 is ENHRY, CDR2 SYGVKD, per germline. The V end lost 2 bases, the J end lost 5 bases, and 19 bases lay between the germline ends. CDR3 amino acids: CAISERGTPFSRANVLTF. In DNA form, the CDR3 reads TGTGCCATCAGTGAGCGCGGGACACCATTTAGTAGGGCCAACGTCCTGACTTTC.

This clonotype was seen only a few times. The CDR3 reads CASSPSLRRSTDTQYF. DNA of the CDR3: TGTGCCAGCAGCCCCTCGCTCCGTCGTTCCACAGATACGCAGTATTTT. The chain combines TRBV5-6 with TRBJ2-3; no definite D call. Trimming removed 4 bases from V and 2 bases from J, with 17 bases in between. CDR1 and CDR2 from the germline V gene are SGHDT and YYEEEE. The CDR3 covers 16 residues.

This clonotype was counted a few times. The gene calls are TRBV20-1 and TRBJ2-1; the match to TRBD1 covers 7 bases. Germline V CDR1 and CDR2: DFQATT, SNEGSKA (reference sequence). The CDR3 extends over 14 amino acids. V trimming: 6 bases; J trimming: 4 bases; junction bases outside the gene matches: 9. The CDR3 sequence: CSALGQKIYNEQFF. The CDR3 DNA reads TGCAGTGCCCTGGGACAGAAAATATACAATGAGCAGTTCTTC.

V gene TRBV28 combines with J gene TRBJ2-5, with TRBD1 as a possible D gene (6 bases). The better agreement between TRBJ2-7 and the DNA end casts doubt on the J call. The CDR3 contains 14 residues. Germline V lookup: CDR1 MDHEN, CDR2 SYDVKM. CDR3 bases: TGTGCCAGCAGACCACAGGGTGGGGCCTACGAGCAGTACTTC. The encoded protein is CASRPQGGAYEQYF.

The rearrangement uses TRBV19 and TRBJ2-7, with 9 bases matching TRBD1. The length of the CDR3 is 17 residues. J was trimmed by 7 bases and V by 3 bases; bases with no gene match: 16. Germline CDR1 reads LNHDA; CDR2 reads SQIVND (reference sequence). In DNA form, the CDR3 reads TGTGCCAGTAGTATCCGGTTGTTCGGGACAGGGAGTCGGGAGCAGTACTTC. The encoded protein is CASSIRLFGTGSREQYF. The full variable domain, in which reference TRBV19 and TRBJ2-7 provide the parts outside the CDR3, is DGGITQSPKYLFRKEGQNVTLSCEQNLNHDAMYWYRQDPGQGLRLIYYSQIVNDFQKGDIAEGYSVSREKKESFPLTVTSAQKNPTAFYLCASSIRLFGTGSREQYFGPGTRLTVT.

The chain couples TRBV9 to TRBJ2-7, with D unclear. Germline values: CDR1 SGDLS, CDR2 YYNGEE. The germline V and J ends were trimmed by 4 bases and 2 bases, with 7 bases remaining between them. This CDR3 has 12 residues. As DNA, the CDR3 is TGTGCCAGCAGCAATTCACCCTACGAGCAGTACTTC. This gives the protein CASSNSPYEQYF.

This chain uses TRBV30 with TRBJ2-4; 10 bases line up with TRBD2. CDR3 length: 15 amino acids. Germline assignment: CDR1 GTSNPN and CDR2 SVGIG (reference sequence). The V and J ends lost 0 bases and 8 bases, in that order; junction bases with no gene match: 7. The CDR3 spells CAWSVSLAGVYIQYF. CDR3 DNA sequence: TGTGCCTGGAGTGTTAGTCTAGCGGGAGTATACATTCAGTACTTC. The whole variable domain, remainder taken from reference TRBV30 and TRBJ2-4, is SQTIHQWPATLVQPVGSPLSLECTVEGTSNPNLYWYRQAAGRGLQLLFYSVGIGQISSEVPQNLSASRPQDRQFILSSKKLLLSDSGFYLCAWSVSLAGVYIQYFGAGTRLSVL.

This rearrangement joins TRBV9 to TRBJ1-2; D gene unclear. The germline gives CDR1 SGDLS, CDR2 YYNGEE. The CDR3 extends over 16 amino acids. Trimming pared 4 bases from V and 2 bases from J, leaving 18 bases between. CDR3 amino acids: CASSPSPAAGNYGYTF. For the CDR3, the DNA is TGTGCCAGCAGCCCCTCTCCCGCTGCTGGGAACTATGGCTACACCTTC. Complete variable domain (other parts from reference TRBV9 and TRBJ1-2): DSGVTQTPKHLITATGQRVTLRCSPRSGDLSVYWYQQSLDQGLQFLIQYYNGEERAKGNILERFSAQQFPDLHSELNLSSLELGDSALYFCASSPSPAAGNYGYTFGSGTRLTVV.

The sample holds a few counts of this clonotype. The CDR3 loop is CSVAPSGGGGTQYF. The CDR3 nucleotides are TGCAGCGTTGCTCCGTCAGGTGGGGGGGGTACGCAGTATTTT. The J gene is TRBJ2-3, the V gene TRBV29-1; TRBD2 matches at 7 bases. Germline V gene data show CDR1 as SQVTM and CDR2 as ANQGSEA. This CDR3 comprises 14 residues. V shed 4 bases and J 8 bases; nucleotides not matched to a gene: 12.

This clonotype was recorded a few times. The CDR3 DNA sequence: TGCAGTGCTAGGGTGGAGGTCGGCTATGAGCAGTTCTTC. Amino acids: CSARVEVGYEQFF. The rearrangement uses TRBV20-1 and TRBJ2-1, with D tentatively TRBD2 (5 bases). CDR1 and CDR2 from the germline V gene are DFQATT and SNEGSKA (reference sequence). Trimming cost V 3 bases and J 8 bases, with 14 bases left between them. The CDR3 runs to 13 residues.

On this clonotype: Mismatch with germline at one junction end may stem from a read error. V is TRBV9 and J is TRBJ1-5; no reliable D call. The CDR3 spans 14 residues. Germline CDR1 is SGDLS and CDR2 is YYNGEE. CDR3 in amino acids: CASSVGQANQPQHF. In DNA form, the CDR3 reads TGTGCCAGTAGCGTAGGCCAGGCTAATCAGCCCCAGCATTTT. Full variable domain (outside the CDR3, taken from reference TRBV9 and TRBJ1-5): DSGVTQTPKHLITATGQRVTLRCSPRSGDLSVYWYQQSLDQGLQFLIQYYNGEERAKGNILERFSAQQFPDLHSELNLSSLELGDSALYFCASSVGQANQPQHFGDGTRLSIL.

The chain combines TRBV7-2 with TRBJ2-5; a possible D gene is TRBD1 (7 bases). The CDR3 spans 15 residues. Trimming removed 1 base at V and 11 bases at J, with 20 bases between. Per germline, CDR1 SGHTA and CDR2 FQGNSA. The CDR3 is CASSLDSGGRREQYF. In nucleotides, the CDR3 is TGTGCCAGCAGCTTAGATTCAGGGGGAAGGAGGGAGCAGTACTTC.

This chain joins TRBV7-2 and TRBJ2-1, with 16 bases identical to TRBD2. With V trimmed by 2 bases and J by 3 bases, 16 bases remained unmatched. The CDR3 has 22 amino acids. Germline-derived CDR1 and CDR2 are SGHTA and FQGNSA. CDR3 region: CASSLPTTGTSGRVGVYNEQFF. DNA of the CDR3: TGTGCCAGCAGCTTACCGACAACCGGGACTAGCGGGAGGGTGGGGGTCTACAATGAGCAGTTCTTC.

The J gene is TRBJ2-6, the V gene TRBV28; D uncertain. The CDR3 extends over 18 amino acids. Trimming removed 8 bases from V and 0 bases from J, with 20 bases in between. Per the germline V gene, CDR1 is MDHEN and CDR2 is SYDVKM. CDR3 residues: CASSWRGTHFSGANVLTF. The CDR3 nucleotides are TGTGCCAGCTCCTGGCGAGGAACCCACTTCTCTGGGGCCAACGTCCTGACTTTC.

In this sample, this clonotype turned up a few times. This rearrangement joins TRBV12-3 or TRBV12-4 to TRBJ2-1; TRBD2 matches 8 bases. The CDR3 runs to 14 residues. The V gene end was trimmed by 11 bases and the J gene end by 9 bases; junction bases not matched to a gene: 15. CDR3 loop: CAGSQAGVGTEQFF. CDR3 bases: TGTGCCGGGAGCCAAGCGGGGGTGGGAACTGAGCAGTTCTTC.

The chain employs TRBV7-6 and TRBJ2-3, with 14 bases matching TRBD2. This CDR3 comprises 16 residues. In germline, CDR1 is SGHVS, CDR2 FNYEAQ. Trimming took 5 bases from V and 6 from J; bases not matched to a gene: 7. The CDR3 sequence: CASSTGLAGAGDTQYF. The CDR3 DNA sequence: TGTGCCAGCAGCACGGGACTAGCGGGGGCCGGGGATACGCAGTATTTT.

Only a few counts were recorded for this clonotype. The chain carries TRBV4-2 and TRBJ2-7, with TRBD2 matching over 9 bases. The CDR3 length is 15 residues. V lost 4 bases, J lost 4 bases, and 8 bases stayed unmatched. From germline, CDR1 is LGHNA and CDR2 YNFKEQ. The CDR3, as DNA: TGTGCCAGCAGCCCCGGCGCGGGAGGGCCTTACGAGCAGTACTTC. This codes for CASSPGAGGPYEQYF.

The CDR3 is CAIRAGQGMNTEAFF. Here the CDR3 DNA reads TGTGCCATCCGAGCGGGACAGGGGATGAACACTGAAGCTTTCTTT. This chain links TRBV10-3 with TRBJ1-1; 10 nucleotides agree with TRBD1. Germline CDR1 ENHRY, CDR2 SYGVKD. CDR3 length: 15 residues. The junction had 6 bases not matched to a gene; V was cut back by 8 bases and J by 0 bases.

This clonotype came up once. V gene TRBV29-1 combines with J gene TRBJ2-4, with 11 bases identical to TRBD2. The junction had 10 bases not matched to a gene; V was cut back by 8 bases and J by 1 base. The CDR3 is 16 residues long. Germline CDR1 is SQVTM and CDR2 is ANQGSEA. CDR3 sequence: CSITSGRGGAKNIQYF. CDR3 DNA sequence: TGCAGCATAACTAGCGGGAGAGGAGGCGCCAAAAACATTCAGTACTTC.

Many counts were recorded for this clonotype. V gene TRBV7-2 combines with J gene TRBJ2-5; D gene unclear. CDR1 SGHTA and CDR2 FQGNSA come from the germline V gene. V was shortened by 4 bases and J by 5 bases, with 8 bases between the two germline ends. The length of the CDR3 is 12 residues. The CDR3, as DNA: TGTGCCAGCAGCTCTTACATTGAGACCCAGTACTTC. It is translated as CASSSYIETQYF.